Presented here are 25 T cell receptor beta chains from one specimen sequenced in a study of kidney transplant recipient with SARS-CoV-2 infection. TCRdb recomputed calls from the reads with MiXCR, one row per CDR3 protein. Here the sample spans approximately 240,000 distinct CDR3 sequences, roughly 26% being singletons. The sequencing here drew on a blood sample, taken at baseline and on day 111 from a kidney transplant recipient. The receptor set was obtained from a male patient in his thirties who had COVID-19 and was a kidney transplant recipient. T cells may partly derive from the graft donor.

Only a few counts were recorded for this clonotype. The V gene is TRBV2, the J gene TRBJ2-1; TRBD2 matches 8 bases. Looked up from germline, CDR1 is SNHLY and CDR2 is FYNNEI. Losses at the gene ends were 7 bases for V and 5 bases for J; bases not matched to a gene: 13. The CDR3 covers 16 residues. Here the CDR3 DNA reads TGTGCCAGCACCATAAGGGTACTAGCGGAGAACAATGAGCAGTTCTTC. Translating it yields CASTIRVLAENNEQFF.

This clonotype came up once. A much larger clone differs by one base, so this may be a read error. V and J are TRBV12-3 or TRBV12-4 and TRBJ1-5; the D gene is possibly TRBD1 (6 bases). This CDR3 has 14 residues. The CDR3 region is CASNLGGGAQPQHF. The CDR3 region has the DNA TGTGCCAGCAATTTAGGGGGAGGAGCTCAGCCCCAGCATTTT.

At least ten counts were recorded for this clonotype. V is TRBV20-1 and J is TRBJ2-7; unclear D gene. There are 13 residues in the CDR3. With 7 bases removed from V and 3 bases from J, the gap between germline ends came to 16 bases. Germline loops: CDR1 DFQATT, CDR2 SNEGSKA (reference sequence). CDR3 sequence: CSGDTVRGYEQYF. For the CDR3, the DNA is TGCAGTGGAGACACAGTACGCGGCTACGAGCAGTACTTC.

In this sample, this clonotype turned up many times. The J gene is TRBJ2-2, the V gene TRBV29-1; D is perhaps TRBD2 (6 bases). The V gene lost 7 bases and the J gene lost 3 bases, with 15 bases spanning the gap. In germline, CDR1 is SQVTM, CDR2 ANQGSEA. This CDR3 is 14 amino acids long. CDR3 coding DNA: TGCAGCGCAACCAGAGGGGAGGACACCGGGGAGCTGTTTTTT. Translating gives CSATRGEDTGELFF.

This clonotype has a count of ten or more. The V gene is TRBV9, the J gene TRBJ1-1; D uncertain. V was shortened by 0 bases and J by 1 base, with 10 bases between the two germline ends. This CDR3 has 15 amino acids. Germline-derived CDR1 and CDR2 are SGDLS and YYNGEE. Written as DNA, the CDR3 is TGTGCCAGCAGCGTAGGATCCCTAGGGAACACTGAAGCTTTCTTT. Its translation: CASSVGSLGNTEAFF.

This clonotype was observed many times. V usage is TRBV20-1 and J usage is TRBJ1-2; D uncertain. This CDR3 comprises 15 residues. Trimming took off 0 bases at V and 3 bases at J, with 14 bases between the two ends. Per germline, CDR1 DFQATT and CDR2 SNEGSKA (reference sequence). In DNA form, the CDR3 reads TGCAGTGCTAGAGATGAAAGAGACGACTACTATGGCTACACCTTC. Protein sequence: CSARDERDDYYGYTF.

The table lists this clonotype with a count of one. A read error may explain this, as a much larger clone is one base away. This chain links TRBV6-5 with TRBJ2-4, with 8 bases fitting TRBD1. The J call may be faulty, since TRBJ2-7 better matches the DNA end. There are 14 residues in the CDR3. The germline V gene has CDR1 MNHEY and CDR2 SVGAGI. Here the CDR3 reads CASSHLQGAYEQYF. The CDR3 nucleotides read TGTGCCAGCAGCCACCTACAGGGGGCCTACGAGCAGTACTTC.

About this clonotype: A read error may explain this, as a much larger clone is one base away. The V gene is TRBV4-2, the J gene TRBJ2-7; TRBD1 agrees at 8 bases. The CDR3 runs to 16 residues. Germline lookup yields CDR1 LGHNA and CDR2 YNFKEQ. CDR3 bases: TGTGCCAGCAGCCAAGAGCGGGACAGGTACTACTACGAGCAGTGCTTC. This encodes CASSQERDRYYYEQCF.

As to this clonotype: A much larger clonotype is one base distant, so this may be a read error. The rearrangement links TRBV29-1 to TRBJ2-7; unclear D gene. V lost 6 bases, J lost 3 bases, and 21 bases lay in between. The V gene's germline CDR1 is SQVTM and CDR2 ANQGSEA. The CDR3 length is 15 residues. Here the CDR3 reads CSVGTRTNSVYEQYF. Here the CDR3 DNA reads TGCAGCGTCGGAACTCGGACCAACTCGGTCTACGAGCAGTACTTC.

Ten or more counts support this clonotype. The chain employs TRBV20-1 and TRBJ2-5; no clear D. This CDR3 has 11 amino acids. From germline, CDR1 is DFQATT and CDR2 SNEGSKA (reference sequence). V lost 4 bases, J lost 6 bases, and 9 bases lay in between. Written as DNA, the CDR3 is TGCAGTGCTAACTTTCCCCAGACCCAGTACTTC. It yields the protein CSANFPQTQYF.

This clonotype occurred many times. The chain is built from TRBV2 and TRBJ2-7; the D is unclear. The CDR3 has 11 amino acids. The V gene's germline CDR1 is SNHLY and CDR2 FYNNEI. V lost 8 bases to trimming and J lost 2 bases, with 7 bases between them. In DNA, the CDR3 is TGTGCCAGCGCGATAACCTACGAGCAGTACTTC. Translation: CASAITYEQYF.

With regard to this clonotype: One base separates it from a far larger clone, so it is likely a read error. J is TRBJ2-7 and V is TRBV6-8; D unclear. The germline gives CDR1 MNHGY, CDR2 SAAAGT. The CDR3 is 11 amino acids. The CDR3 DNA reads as TGTGTCAGCAGTGAAGGTTACGAGCAGTACTTC. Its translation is CVSSEGYEQYF.

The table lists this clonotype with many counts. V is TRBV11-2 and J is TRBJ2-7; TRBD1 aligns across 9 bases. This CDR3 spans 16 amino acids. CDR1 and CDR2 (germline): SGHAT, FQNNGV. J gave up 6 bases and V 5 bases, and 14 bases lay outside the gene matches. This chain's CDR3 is CASSPQGGQGFREQYF. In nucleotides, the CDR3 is TGTGCCAGCAGCCCCCAGGGGGGACAGGGTTTTCGCGAGCAGTACTTC.

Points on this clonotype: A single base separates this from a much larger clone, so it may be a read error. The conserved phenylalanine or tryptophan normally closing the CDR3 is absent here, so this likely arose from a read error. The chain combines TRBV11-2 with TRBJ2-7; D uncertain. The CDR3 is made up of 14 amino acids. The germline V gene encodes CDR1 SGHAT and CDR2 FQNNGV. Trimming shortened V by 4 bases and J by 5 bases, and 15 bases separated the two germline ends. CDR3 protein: CASSSPRSRHEQYL. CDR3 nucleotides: TGTGCCAGCAGCTCTCCTCGGTCCCGCCACGAGCAGTACCTC.

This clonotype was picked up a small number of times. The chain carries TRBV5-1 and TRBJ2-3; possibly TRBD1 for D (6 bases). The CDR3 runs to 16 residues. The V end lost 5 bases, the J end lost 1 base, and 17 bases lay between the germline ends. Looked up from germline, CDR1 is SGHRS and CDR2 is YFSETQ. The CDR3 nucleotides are TGCGCCAGCAGTACCAGGGGTGGTGTGCGCACAGATACGCAGTATTTT. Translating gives CASSTRGGVRTDTQYF.

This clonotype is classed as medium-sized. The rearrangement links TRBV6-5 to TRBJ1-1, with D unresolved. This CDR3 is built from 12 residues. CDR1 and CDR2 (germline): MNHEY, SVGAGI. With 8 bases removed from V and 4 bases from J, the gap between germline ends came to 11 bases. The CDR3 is CASYEFSTEAFF. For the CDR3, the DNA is TGTGCCAGCTATGAGTTTAGCACTGAAGCTTTCTTT.

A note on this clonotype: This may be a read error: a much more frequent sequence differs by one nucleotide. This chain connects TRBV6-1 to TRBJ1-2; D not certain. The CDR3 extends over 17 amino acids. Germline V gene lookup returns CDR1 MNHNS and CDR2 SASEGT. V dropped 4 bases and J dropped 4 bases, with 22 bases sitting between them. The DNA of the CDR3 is TGTGCCAGCAGTGCCGTTTTGGAATGTAGAGAGACCTATGGCTACACCTTC. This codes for CASSAVLECRETYGYTF.

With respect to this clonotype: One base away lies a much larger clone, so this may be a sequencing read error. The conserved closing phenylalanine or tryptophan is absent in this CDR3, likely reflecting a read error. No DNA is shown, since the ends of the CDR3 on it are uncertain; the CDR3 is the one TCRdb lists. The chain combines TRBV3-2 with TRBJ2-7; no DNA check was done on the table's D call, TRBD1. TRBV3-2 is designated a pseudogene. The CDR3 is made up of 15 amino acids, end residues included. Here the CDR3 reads CASSQFGTGNYEQYL.

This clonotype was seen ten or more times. The CDR3 here is CASSPYGLPNTEAFF. CDR3 bases: TGTGCCAGCAGTCCCTACGGACTGCCGAACACTGAAGCTTTCTTT. This rearrangement joins TRBV6-5 to TRBJ1-1; D gene uncertain. Trimming removed 5 bases from V and 1 base from J, with 14 bases in between. The CDR3 has 15 residues. Germline V gene sequence: CDR1 MNHEY, CDR2 SVGAGI.

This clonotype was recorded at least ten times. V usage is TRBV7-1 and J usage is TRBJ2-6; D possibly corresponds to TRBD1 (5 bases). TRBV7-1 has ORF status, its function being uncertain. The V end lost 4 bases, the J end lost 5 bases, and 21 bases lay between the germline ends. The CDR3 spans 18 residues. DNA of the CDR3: TGTGCCAGCAGCTTCTACTCACGAGGACAAAGTCGGGCCAACGTCCTGACTTTC. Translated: CASSFYSRGQSRANVLTF.

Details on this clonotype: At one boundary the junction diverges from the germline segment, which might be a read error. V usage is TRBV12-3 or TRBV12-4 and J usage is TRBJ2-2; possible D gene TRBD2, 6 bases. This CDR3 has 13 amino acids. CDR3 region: CASSSQGAGGLFF. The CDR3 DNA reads TGTGCCAGCAGTTCCCAGGGAGCCGGGGGGCTGTTTTTT.

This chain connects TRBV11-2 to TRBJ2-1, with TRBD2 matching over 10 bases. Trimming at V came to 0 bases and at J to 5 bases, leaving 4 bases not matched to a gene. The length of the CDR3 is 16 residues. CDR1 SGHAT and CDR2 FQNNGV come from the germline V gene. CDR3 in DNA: TGTGCCAGCAGCTTAGAGCCAGCGGGAGGGGACAATGAGCAGTTCTTC. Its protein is CASSLEPAGGDNEQFF.

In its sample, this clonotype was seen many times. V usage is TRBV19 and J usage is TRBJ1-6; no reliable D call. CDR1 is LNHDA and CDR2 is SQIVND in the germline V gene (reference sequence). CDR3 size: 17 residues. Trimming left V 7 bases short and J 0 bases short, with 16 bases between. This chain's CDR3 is CASTHTEVSSYNSPLHF. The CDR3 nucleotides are TGTGCCAGTACCCATACAGAGGTCAGCTCCTATAATTCACCCCTCCACTTT.

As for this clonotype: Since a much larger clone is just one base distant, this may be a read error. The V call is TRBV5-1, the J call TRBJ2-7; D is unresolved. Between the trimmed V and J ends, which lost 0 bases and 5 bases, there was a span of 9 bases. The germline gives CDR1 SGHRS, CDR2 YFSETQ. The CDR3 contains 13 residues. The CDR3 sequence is CASSLDPYHEQYF. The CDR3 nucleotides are TGCGCCAGCAGCTTGGACCCCTACCACGAGCAGTACTTC.

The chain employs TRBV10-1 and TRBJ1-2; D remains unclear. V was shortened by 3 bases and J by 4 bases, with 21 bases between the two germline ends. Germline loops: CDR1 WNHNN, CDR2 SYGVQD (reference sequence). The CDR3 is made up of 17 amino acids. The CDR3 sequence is CASSDYERSRKTYGYTF. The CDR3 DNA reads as TGCGCCAGCAGTGACTACGAAAGATCGCGAAAGACCTATGGCTACACCTTC.